This T cell receptor beta chain was identified in a study of cytomegalovirus exposure and HLA in healthy donors. Study outcomes and limitations: Indistinguishable V segments, including TRBV6-2 and TRBV6-3, were excluded. It was about 150 TCR beta chains that were listed as cytomegalovirus-associated. For most TCR beta V segments, an earlier analysis put the productive rate at about 90% or about 30% of the time.

Remarks on this clone: The target antigen is unknown.

Primers included in the PCR were 60 Vbeta and 13 Jbeta primers. The data were produced by immunoSEQ multiplex PCR, yet TCRdb's version contains in-frame clones alone and is incomplete. The table records some 150,000 clones, 75% to 80% of them present only once. Between the trimmed V and J ends, which lost 3 bases and 5 bases, there was a span of 11 bases. Germline assignment: CDR1 GTSNPN and CDR2 SVGIG (reference sequence). The CDR3 covers 13 residues. The receptor's source is a man aged 35-49 years in good health and CMV-seropositive. The specimen was PBMCs. The chain is built from TRBV30 and TRBJ1-5; possibly TRBD1 for D (5 bases). Written as DNA, the CDR3 is TGTGCCTGGAGCCAGGGTGTTGATCAGCCCCAGCATTTT. This sequence encodes CAWSQGVDQPQHF.